The next 28 T cell receptor beta chains were all read from a single sample in a study of cytomegalovirus exposure and HLA in healthy donors. In the PCR, 60 Vbeta and 13 Jbeta primers were used. Data came from immunoSEQ multiplex PCR; TCRdb stores just in-frame clones and leaves some out. The sample lists 130,000 or so clones, less than 85% occurring once. The material sequenced was PBMCs. All receptors derive from a man aged 35 to 55 in good health and CMV-seronegative.

This clone was seen a handful of times. V is TRBV6-5 and J is TRBJ1-2, with 7 nucleotides matching TRBD1. CDR3 length: 13 amino acids. CDR1 MNHEY and CDR2 SVGAGI come from the germline V gene. Trimming took 6 bases from V and 4 from J; bases not matched to a gene: 5. Here the CDR3 reads CASRPGQSYGYTF. In DNA, the CDR3 is TGTGCCAGCAGGCCGGGACAGAGCTATGGCTACACCTTC.

The V and J genes are TRBV25-1 and TRBJ2-5; 8 bases map to TRBD1. The better agreement between TRBJ2-7 and the DNA end casts doubt on the J call. The CDR3 is 16 residues long. CDR1 is MGHDK and CDR2 is SYGVNS in the germline V gene. This chain's CDR3 is CASRGFAGQGLYEQYF. The CDR3 nucleotides are TGTGCCAGCAGGGGGTTCGCCGGACAGGGTCTCTACGAGCAGTACTTC.

V is TRBV18 and J is TRBJ2-2; D is undetermined. The V end was cut by 3 bases, the J end by 1 base, with 3 bases between. The CDR3 consists of 13 residues. From germline, CDR1 is KGHSH and CDR2 LQKENI. The CDR3 DNA reads TGTGCCAGCTCACCCCTGAACACCGGGGAGCTGTTTTTT. This codes for CASSPLNTGELFF.

V gene TRBV6-6 combines with J gene TRBJ2-5; TRBD2 aligns across 8 bases. CDR3 size: 15 residues. CDR1 MNHNY and CDR2 SVGAGI come from the germline V gene (reference sequence). V lost 5 bases and J lost 4; bases outside the gene matches: 9. The CDR3 DNA reads as TGTGCCAGCAGTGACGGCGGGGGGTGGGGAGAGACCCAGTACTTC. Protein product: CASSDGGGWGETQYF.

This clone appeared a few times. This chain links TRBV28 with TRBJ1-1, with TRBD1 matching over 9 bases. Germline CDR1 and CDR2: MDHEN and SYDVKM. V shed 6 bases, J shed 4 bases, and the junction held 9 bases outside the gene matches. This CDR3 is 15 amino acids long. The CDR3 DNA follows: TGTGCCAGCAGAGGAGGGGGACAGGGCACCACTGAAGCTTTCTTT. Its translation is CASRGGGQGTTEAFF.

CDR3 nucleotides: TGTGCCAGCAGCCAAGAAGGGACAGGGGTCACCGGGGCCAACGTCCTGACTTTC. Translated: CASSQEGTGVTGANVLTF. The V call is TRBV4-2, the J call TRBJ2-6; the match to TRBD1 covers 10 bases. CDR1 is LGHNA, CDR2 YNFKEQ, per germline. The junction had 6 bases not matched to a gene; V was cut back by 0 bases and J by 4 bases. This CDR3 comprises 18 residues.

This chain connects TRBV28 to TRBJ1-2; D is uncertain. The V end lost 6 bases, the J end lost 6 bases, and 23 bases lay between the germline ends. This CDR3 has 16 residues. The germline V gene encodes CDR1 MDHEN and CDR2 SYDVKM. The CDR3 sequence: CASRSDVNPLEDGYTF. CDR3 nucleotide sequence: TGTGCCAGCAGGTCCGATGTGAATCCCTTGGAGGATGGCTACACCTTC.

The V call is TRBV7-8, the J call TRBJ2-7, with TRBD2 identical over 7 bases. The trim removed 1 base at V and 0 bases at J, leaving 3 bases unmatched. This CDR3 has 15 residues. CDR1 is SGHVS, CDR2 FQNEAQ, per germline. The CDR3 sequence is CASSLVWGGSYEQYF. In nucleotides, the CDR3 is TGTGCCAGCAGCTTAGTTTGGGGGGGCTCCTACGAGCAGTACTTC.

This clone was seen a single time. The gene calls are TRBV5-1 and TRBJ2-7, with D unclear. The ends were cut back, 0 bases at V and 2 bases at J, with 9 bases in the middle. This CDR3 has 14 residues. Germline lookup yields CDR1 SGHRS and CDR2 YFSETQ. The CDR3 spells CASSLDSPAYEQYF. The DNA of the CDR3 is TGCGCCAGCAGCTTGGACAGCCCCGCCTACGAGCAGTACTTC.

The chain carries TRBV19 and TRBJ2-7, with 10 nucleotides matching TRBD2. J lost 3 bases, V lost 3 bases, and 2 bases had no gene match. The CDR3 runs to 14 residues. The germline V gene has CDR1 LNHDA and CDR2 SQIVND (reference sequence). CDR3 nucleotides: TGTGCCAGTAGTATGGCTAGCGGGAGCTACGAGCAGTACTTC. Translated, it gives CASSMASGSYEQYF.

The V gene is TRBV11-3, the J gene TRBJ2-3; D perhaps matches TRBD2 (5 bases). The V gene's germline CDR1 is SGHNT and CDR2 YENEEA. The CDR3 runs to 15 residues. Trimming left V 1 base short and J 3 bases short, with 11 bases between. The chain's CDR3 is CASSLGGMSTDTQYF. The DNA of the CDR3 is TGTGCCAGCAGCTTAGGAGGGATGAGTACAGATACGCAGTATTTT. The full variable domain, with the rest looked up from reference TRBV11-3 and TRBJ2-3, is EAGVVQSPRYKIIEKKQPVAFWCNPISGHNTLYWYLQNLGQGPELLIRYENEEAVDDSQLPKDRFSAERLKGVDSTLKIQPAELGDSAVYLCASSLGGMSTDTQYFGPGTRLTVL.

This clone was seen just once. The rearrangement joins TRBV14 to TRBJ2-7; TRBD1 aligns across 7 bases. Germline trimming cut 5 bases from V and 4 bases from J; bases unmatched to any gene: 5. CDR1 is SGHDN, CDR2 FVKESK, per germline. CDR3 length equals 13 residues. DNA for the CDR3: TGTGCCAGCAGCGAGACAGGGTGGTACGAGCAGTACTTC. It encodes CASSETGWYEQYF.

The chain uses TRBV29-1 and TRBJ2-1; 9 nucleotides match TRBD1. This CDR3 spans 16 amino acids. The junction had 12 bases not matched to a gene; V was cut back by 6 bases and J by 3 bases. Germline V gives CDR1 SQVTM, CDR2 ANQGSEA. The CDR3 reads CSVLDRGFDGYNEQFF. For the CDR3, the DNA is TGCAGCGTCTTGGACAGGGGATTCGATGGCTACAATGAGCAGTTCTTC.

This clone occurred a few times. This chain joins TRBV4-2 and TRBJ2-1; no clear D. V lost 1 base and J 5 bases, leaving 18 bases between the germline ends. The CDR3 consists of 17 residues. Germline V gene data show CDR1 as LGHNA and CDR2 as YNFKEQ. The chain's CDR3 is CASSQALASLADNEQFF. In DNA, the CDR3 is TGTGCCAGCAGCCAAGCCCTGGCCTCACTTGCGGACAATGAGCAGTTCTTC.

The J gene is TRBJ2-2, the V gene TRBV7-2; a possible D gene is TRBD1 (7 bases). Trimming stripped 8 bases from V and 5 bases from J, with 12 bases between. In germline, CDR1 is SGHTA, CDR2 FQGNSA. There are 13 residues in the CDR3. CDR3 region: CASGRGRTGELFF. In DNA form, the CDR3 reads TGTGCCAGCGGCAGGGGGAGGACCGGGGAGCTGTTTTTT.

The chain links TRBV6-1 to TRBJ2-3, with 12 bases that match TRBD2. The V gene end was trimmed by 4 bases and the J gene end by 1 base; junction bases not matched to a gene: 6. CDR1 and CDR2 from the germline V gene are MNHNS and SASEGT. The CDR3 extends over 17 amino acids. The CDR3 sequence: CASSAGTSGFRTDTQYF. As DNA, the CDR3 is TGTGCCAGCAGTGCCGGGACTAGCGGGTTTCGCACAGATACGCAGTATTTT.

This clone was observed a handful of times. The V call is TRBV6-1, the J call TRBJ1-3; D uncertain. Germline CDR1 MNHNS, CDR2 SASEGT. The CDR3 sequence is 13 residues long. V was shortened by 7 bases and J by 3 bases, with 10 bases between the two germline ends. The CDR3 protein is CASTQTHGNTIYF. In nucleotides, the CDR3 is TGTGCCAGCACACAGACACATGGAAACACCATATATTTT.

The chain recombines TRBV5-6 with TRBJ2-3; D unclear. Germline V CDR1 and CDR2: SGHDT, YYEEEE. V was shortened by 4 bases and J by 3 bases, with 18 bases between the two germline ends. The CDR3 is made up of 16 amino acids. The CDR3 is CASSPLGALLTDTQYF. Here the CDR3 DNA reads TGTGCCAGCAGCCCCCTTGGAGCGCTGTTGACAGATACGCAGTATTTT. The full variable domain, in which reference TRBV5-6 and TRBJ2-3 provide the parts outside the CDR3, is DAGVTQSPTHLIKTRGQQVTLRCSPKSGHDTVSWYQQALGQGPQFIFQYYEEEERQRGNFPDRFSGHQFPNYSSELNVNALLLGDSALYLCASSPLGALLTDTQYFGPGTRLTVL.

The rearrangement joins TRBV7-2 to TRBJ1-2, with D perhaps matching TRBD1 (5 bases). This CDR3 spans 17 amino acids. Germline V lookup: CDR1 SGHTA, CDR2 FQGNSA. V gave up 0 bases and J gave up 8 bases, with 22 bases separating them. CDR3 amino acids: CASSLALLTGPSGGYTF. The DNA for the CDR3 is TGTGCCAGCAGCTTAGCCTTGCTCACAGGCCCGTCTGGGGGCTACACCTTC. The whole variable domain, filled in from reference TRBV7-2 and TRBJ1-2, reads GAGVSQSPSNKVTEKGKDVELRCDPISGHTALYWYRQSLGQGLEFLIYFQGNSAPDKSGLPSDRFSAERTGGSVSTLTIQRTQQEDSAVYLCASSLALLTGPSGGYTFGSGTRLTVV.

This chain uses TRBV10-1 with TRBJ1-1; 10 bases are shared with TRBD1. The CDR3 has 13 amino acids. Germline V lookup: CDR1 WNHNN, CDR2 SYGVQD (reference sequence). J gave up 2 bases and V 10 bases, and 4 bases lay outside the gene matches. The CDR3 here is CATRDRGNTEAFF. The DNA for the CDR3 is TGCGCCACAAGGGACAGGGGAAACACTGAAGCTTTCTTT.

The CDR3 protein is CASSPHYEQYF. The CDR3 DNA follows: TGTGCCAGCAGTCCCCACTACGAGCAGTACTTC. The chain carries TRBV28 and TRBJ2-7; D unclear. V was shortened by 5 bases and J by 3 bases, with 5 bases between the two germline ends. Germline V gives CDR1 MDHEN, CDR2 SYDVKM. There are 11 residues in the CDR3.

The rearrangement joins TRBV6-1 to TRBJ1-5; 10 nucleotides match TRBD1. The junction had 11 bases not matched to a gene; V was cut back by 4 bases and J by 5 bases. Germline V CDR1 and CDR2: MNHNS, SASEGT. This CDR3 has 17 residues. CDR3 loop: CASSAGTGVGLDQPQHF. Written as DNA, the CDR3 is TGTGCCAGCAGTGCCGGGACAGGGGTGGGACTTGATCAGCCCCAGCATTTT.

The CDR3 sequence: CASSHEGAITGELFF. DNA for the CDR3: TGCGCCAGCAGCCATGAGGGGGCGATCACCGGGGAGCTGTTTTTT. The chain carries TRBV4-1 and TRBJ2-2; TRBD1 matches 7 bases. There are 15 residues in the CDR3. CDR1 is MGHRA and CDR2 is YSYEKL in the germline V gene. Trimming at V came to 3 bases and at J to 4 bases, leaving 5 bases not matched to a gene.

The rearrangement joins TRBV6-6 to TRBJ2-1; D may be TRBD2 (6 bases). This CDR3 has 15 residues. Looked up from germline, CDR1 is MNHNY and CDR2 is SVGAGI (reference sequence). Deletions cut 3 bases from V and 4 bases from J, with 13 bases between. The CDR3 DNA follows: TGTGCCAGCAGTTATGGAGGGCAACCATACAATGAGCAGTTCTTC. Translated, it gives CASSYGGQPYNEQFF.

CDR3 residues: CASSSQTSGTDTQYF. DNA of the CDR3: TGTGCCAGCAGTAGCCAGACTAGCGGCACAGATACGCAGTATTTT. This chain joins TRBV2 and TRBJ2-3, with 8 bases that match TRBD2. This CDR3 is 15 amino acids long. The germline gives CDR1 SNHLY, CDR2 FYNNEI. Losses at the gene ends were 5 bases for V and 1 base for J; bases not matched to a gene: 5.

The chain combines TRBV29-1 with TRBJ2-1; D unclear. CDR1 and CDR2 from the germline V gene are SQVTM and ANQGSEA. The CDR3 runs to 14 residues. Trimming cost V 3 bases and J 0 bases, with 9 bases left between them. CDR3 sequence reads: CSVEVMSSYNEQFF. CDR3 in DNA: TGCAGCGTTGAGGTTATGAGCTCCTACAATGAGCAGTTCTTC.

The chain employs TRBV7-2 and TRBJ1-3; 7 bases are a match to TRBD1. The V gene's germline CDR1 is SGHTA and CDR2 FQGNSA. The CDR3 contains 14 residues. Trimming removed 5 bases from V and 1 base from J; junction bases left unmatched: 2. The CDR3 protein is CASSRGRSGNTIYF. The CDR3, as DNA: TGTGCCAGCAGCAGGGGGCGGTCTGGAAACACCATATATTTT.

The rearrangement joins TRBV10-2 to TRBJ2-7; 9 positions match TRBD1. The V gene's germline CDR1 is WSHSY and CDR2 SAAADI. The V gene end was trimmed by 8 bases and the J gene end by 3 bases; junction bases not matched to a gene: 2. The CDR3 has 12 amino acids. The CDR3 sequence is CASGDRDYEQYF. The DNA of the CDR3 is TGCGCCAGCGGGGACAGGGACTACGAGCAGTACTTC.